This T cell receptor beta chain appears in the sequencing data of a study of tissue T cells after allogeneic stem cell transplantation. The study, taken as a whole, reports: This small cohort was clinically heterogeneous, and sampling depth was a limitation.

Survey-depth TCRbeta CDR3 sequencing reported V/J genes and productive frequencies. Clones were read by immunoSEQ multiplex PCR, and TCRdb kept only the in-frame ones, dropping some. This sample has about 2,900 clones; about 40% occur once, and the top ten carry around a quarter. Turning to this clone: Its antigen is as yet unknown. Gene and germline names: mouse. The observed sequence ends 1 residue before the CDR3 terminus, with the missing tail filled in from the germline J gene.

Described time point: mouse harvest day 14 after allogeneic transplant. The graft held 10^6 splenic CD5+ T cells and 10^7 T-cell-depleted bone marrow cells. This mouse GVHD model was MHC-mismatched B6 to BALB/c, profiled day 7 or 14. The CDR3 is 15 amino acids. Trimming at V came to 4 bases and at J to 0 bases, leaving 5 bases not matched to a gene. CDR1 and CDR2 from the germline V gene are KGHPV and FQNQEV (reference sequence). V usage is TRBV26 and J usage is TRBJ2-7, with 8 bases fitting TRBD1. This sequence originates from a female BALB/c mouse given C57BL/6 T cells with graft-versus-host disease after an allogeneic hematopoietic cell transplant. The sample consisted of gut tissue. The DNA read from the CDR3 is TGTGCCAGCAGTCCCGACAGGGGAAGCTCCTATGAACAGTAC. It codes for CASSPDRGSSYEQY. The entire CDR3 sequence reads CASSPDRGSSYEQYF.